This T cell receptor (beta chain) originates from a study of shared clonotypes between healthy human individuals. Study-wide points: Estimated richness values were generally larger in naive subsets than in memory subsets. It was the non-shared clonotypes that had lower generation probabilities than clonotypes shared by all four donors. Sequencing depth was a factor that was expected to affect clonotype sharing among donors.

The germline V gene encodes CDR1 MNHEY and CDR2 SVGAGI. The CDR3 is 16 amino acids. Trimming took 0 bases from V and 3 from J, leaving 15 bases between them. A remark on this clone: The target antigen is unknown.

The assay used deep level. Sequenced by immunoSEQ multiplex PCR; TCRdb stores in-frame clones only, minus some. The profile shows over 95,000 clones, 55% to 70% of them singletons. This clonotype was sampled from a woman in her thirties in good health. The V and J genes are TRBV6-5 and TRBJ2-7, with TRBD1 as a possible D gene (6 bases). The sample comprised memory CD8+ T cells sorted from blood. Subset described: CD45RO+ cells pooled with CCR7-negative TemRA cells. CDR3 protein: CASSYSFDSTGYEQYF. As DNA, the CDR3 is TGTGCCAGCAGTTACTCCTTCGATTCGACAGGCTACGAGCAGTACTTC.